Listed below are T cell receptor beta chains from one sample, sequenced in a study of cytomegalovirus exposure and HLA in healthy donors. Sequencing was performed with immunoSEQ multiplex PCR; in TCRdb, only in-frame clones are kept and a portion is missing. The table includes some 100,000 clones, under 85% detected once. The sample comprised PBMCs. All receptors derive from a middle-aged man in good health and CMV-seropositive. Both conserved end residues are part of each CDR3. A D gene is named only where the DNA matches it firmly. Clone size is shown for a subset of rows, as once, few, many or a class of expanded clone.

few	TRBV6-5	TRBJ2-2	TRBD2	TGTGCCAGCAGAGGGACTAGCGGGGTCACCGGGGAGCTGTTTTTT	CASRGTSGVTGELFF
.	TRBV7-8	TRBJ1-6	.	TGTGCCAGCAGCTTAATTCCGGGGAGGGGTAATTCACCCCTCCACTTT	CASSLIPGRGNSPLHF
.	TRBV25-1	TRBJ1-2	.	TGTGCCAGCAGTGAGCCGGATAGGGGCTATGGCTACACCTTC	CASSEPDRGYGYTF
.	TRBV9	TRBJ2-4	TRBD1	TGTGCCAGCAGCGTAGCGGCCGGGGTTGGGGACAGTCAGTACTTC	CASSVAAGVGDSQYF
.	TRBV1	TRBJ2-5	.	TGCACCAGCAGCCGGGGGACTAGCGGGGAAGAGACCCAGTACTTC	CTSSRGTSGEETQYF
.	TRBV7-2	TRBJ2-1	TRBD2	TGTGCCAGCAGCTTATCTACTAGCGGCTACAATGAGCAGTTCTTC	CASSLSTSGYNEQFF
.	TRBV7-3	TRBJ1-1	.	TGTGCCAGCAGCTTAACAGGGGGACGAACTGAAGCTTTCTTT	CASSLTGGRTEAFF
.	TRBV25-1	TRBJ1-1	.	TGTGCCAGCATGGTCGGGATGAACACTGAAGCTTTCTTT	CASMVGMNTEAFF
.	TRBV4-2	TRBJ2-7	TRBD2	TGTGCCAGCAGCCGAGGGACTAGCGGGGGGGCTACCTCCTACGAGCAGTACTTC	CASSRGTSGGATSYEQYF
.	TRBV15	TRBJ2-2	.	TGTGCCACCAGCCTAGTGGGGCAGACCCGCTCCGGGGAGCTGTTTTTT	CATSLVGQTRSGELFF
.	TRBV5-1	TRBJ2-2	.	TGCGCCAGCAGCTTGCTCAGTTTTGTCCCCGGGGAGCTGTTTTTT	CASSLLSFVPGELFF
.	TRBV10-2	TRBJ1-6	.	TGCGCTGGAGCAGACTCCTATAATTCACCCCTCCACTTT	CAGADSYNSPLHF
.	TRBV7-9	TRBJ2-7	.	TGTTCCAGCAGCTCTAACCGGGACTCACTCTACGAGCAGTACTTC	CSSSSNRDSLYEQYF
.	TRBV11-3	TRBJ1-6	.	TGTGCCAGCAGCTTAGTGATCGGTTCACCCCTCCACTTT	CASSLVIGSPLHF
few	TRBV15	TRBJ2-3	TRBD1	TGTGCCACCAGCAGGGACAGGCTCGGAGATACGCAGTATTTT	CATSRDRLGDTQYF
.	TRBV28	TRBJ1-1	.	TGTGCCAGCAGAACCCTCTCACAGGGCGCGAACACTGAAGCTTTCTTT	CASRTLSQGANTEAFF
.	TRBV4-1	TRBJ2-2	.	TGCGCCAGCAGCCAAATTGGAGGAAGTGGCACCGGGGAGCTGTTTTTT	CASSQIGGSGTGELFF
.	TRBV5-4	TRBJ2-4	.	TGTGCCAGCAGCTTGGATGTTGGGGGGAAAAACATTCAGTACTTC	CASSLDVGGKNIQYF
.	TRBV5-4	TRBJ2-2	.	TGTGCCAGCAGCCCGAGGTCTGGATTGAACACCGGGGAGCTGTTTTTT	CASSPRSGLNTGELFF
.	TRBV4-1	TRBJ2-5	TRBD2	TGCGCCAGCAGCCATGCCTCGCTTAACTTAGCGGGGGACTCCCAAGAGACCCAGTACTTC	CASSHASLNLAGDSQETQYF
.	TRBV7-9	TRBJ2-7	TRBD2	TGTGCCAGCAGCCCTAGCGGGGGGTTTCGCTACGAGCAGTACTTC	CASSPSGGFRYEQYF
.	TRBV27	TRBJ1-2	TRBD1	TGTGCCAGCAGTTTAGGGACAGACTCCTACTATGGCTACACCTTC	CASSLGTDSYYGYTF
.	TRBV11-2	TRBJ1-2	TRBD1	TGTGCCAGCAGCTTAGGAGCAGGGACAGGCTATGGCTACACCTTC	CASSLGAGTGYGYTF
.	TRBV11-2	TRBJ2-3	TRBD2	TGTGCCAGCAGCCTTACTAGCGGGGGGGCAGATACGCAGTATTTT	CASSLTSGGADTQYF
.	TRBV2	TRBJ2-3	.	TGTGCCACCCAAGAACTGGTACCCGGGGGGTATTTT	CATQELVPGGYF
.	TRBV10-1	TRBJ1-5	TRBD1	TGCGCCAGCAGTCGTGGACAGGTACCCAATCAGCCCCAGCATTTT	CASSRGQVPNQPQHF
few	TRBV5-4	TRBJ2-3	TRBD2	TGTGCCAGCAGCTGGACTAGCGGGGGAACAGATACGCAGTATTTT	CASSWTSGGTDTQYF
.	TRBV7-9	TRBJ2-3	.	TGTGCCAGCAGCTTACTGACGGGGATACACACAGATACGCAGTATTTT	CASSLLTGIHTDTQYF
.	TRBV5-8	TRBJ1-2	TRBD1	TGTGCCAGCAGCCCCCAGGCCAGGGGGTTTTTTGGCTACACCTTC	CASSPQARGFFGYTF
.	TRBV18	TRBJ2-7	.	TGTGCCAGCTCACCATCCAGGGATGCCTACGAGCAGTACTTC	CASSPSRDAYEQYF
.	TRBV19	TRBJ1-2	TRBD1	TGTGCCAGTAGTCTCTCCGGGACAGCCGGCCTCTATGGCTACACCTTC	CASSLSGTAGLYGYTF
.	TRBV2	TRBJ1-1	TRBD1	TGTGCCAGCAGTGTTTACAGGGGAAGAGCTGAAGCTTTCTTT	CASSVYRGRAEAFF
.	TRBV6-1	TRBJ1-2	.	TGTGCCAGCAGTGACCGTGGGGTCCCGCGGGACTATGGCTACACCTTC	CASSDRGVPRDYGYTF
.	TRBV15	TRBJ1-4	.	TGTGCCACCAGAAAACTAGCAACTAATGAAAAACTGTTTTTT	CATRKLATNEKLFF
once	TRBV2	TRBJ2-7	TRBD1	TGTGCCAGCAGTTACATGACAGGGGGCAGCGGCGAGCAGTACTTC	CASSYMTGGSGEQYF
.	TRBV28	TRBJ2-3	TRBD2	TGTGCCAGCAGTTCAAGCGGGGGCCTCGTGCCCACAGATACGCAGTATTTT	CASSSSGGLVPTDTQYF
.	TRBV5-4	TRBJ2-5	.	TGTGCCAGCAGCTTTAGAGGGGGGGCAGAGACCCAGTACTTC	CASSFRGGAETQYF
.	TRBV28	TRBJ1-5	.	TGTGCCAGCATAGTCCGACGGGGTGGCAATCAGCCCCAGCATTTT	CASIVRRGGNQPQHF